This T cell receptor beta chain comes out of a study of OX40 agonist ivuxolimab in advanced cancers. Broader study findings: Also present in some nonresponders was a low level of normalized T-cell clonal expansion.

Clones were read by immunoSEQ multiplex PCR, and TCRdb kept only the in-frame ones, dropping some. The profile shows more than 45,000 clones, about 81% of them singletons. Blood got drawn at baseline, again on cycle 4 day 1, and then on cycle 7 day 1. Points on this clone: Antigen: not known.

The CDR3 has 13 amino acids. Trimming cost V 5 bases and J 4 bases, with 9 bases left between them. In germline, CDR1 is SGHTS, CDR2 YDEGEE. The chain employs TRBV5-8 and TRBJ1-4, with unresolved D. Source: CD4+ or CD8+ T cells sorted from blood, taken in a trial of the OX40 agonist ivuxolimab. This clonotype was obtained from an adult with an advanced solid tumor such as melanoma, head and neck, liver or kidney cancer. For the CDR3, the DNA is TGTGCCAGCAGACAAGCTAATAATGAAAAACTGTTTTTT. This codes for CASRQANNEKLFF.